One sample yielded the 23 T cell receptor beta chains listed below, sequenced in a study of T cells in Graves' hyperthyroidism and ophthalmopathy. Authors of the study amplified TCR beta CDR3 regions from RNA transcripts. First-round RT-PCR with HTBI primers amplified the TCR CDR3 region. TCRdb re-called the multiplex PCR reads through MiXCR, storing one row per CDR3 protein. The sample includes approximately 430,000 distinct CDR3 sequences, 15% to 19% seen only once; the top ten take roughly 15%. Sequencing used blood. The source is a young woman with Graves' hyperthyroidism.

This chain connects TRBV15 to TRBJ2-7; 11 nucleotides agree with TRBD2. The CDR3 covers 16 residues. CDR1 is LNHNV, CDR2 YYDKDF, per germline (reference sequence). V gave up 0 bases and J gave up 6 bases; unmatched junction bases: 7. CDR3 sequence (DNA): TGTGCCACCAGCAGAGATCGTCTAGCGGGGGGAAGCGAGCAGTACTTC. This translates into CATSRDRLAGGSEQYF. Full variable domain (missing parts from reference TRBV15 and TRBJ2-7): DAMVIQNPRYQVTQFGKPVTLSCSQTLNHNVMYWYQQKSSQAPKLLFHYYDKDFNNEADTPDNFQSRRPNTSFCFLDIRSPGLGDTAMYLCATSRDRLAGGSEQYFGPGTRLTVT.

This clonotype was seen at least ten times. The chain couples TRBV28 to TRBJ2-5, with a weak D call TRBD2 (6 bases). The ends were cut back, 5 bases at V and 7 bases at J, with 20 bases in the middle. The CDR3 sequence is 15 residues long. Germline CDR1 reads MDHEN; CDR2 reads SYDVKM. CDR3 sequence (DNA): TGTGCCAGCAGTAGTACCGCGGGGCGGGGTGGGACCCAGTACTTC. Translation gives CASSSTAGRGGTQYF.

The chain employs TRBV6-1 and TRBJ1-3; 7 nucleotides align to TRBD1. The germline gives CDR1 MNHNS, CDR2 SASEGT. The CDR3 loop spans 15 amino acids. Trimming at V came to 6 bases and at J to 2 bases, leaving 7 bases not matched to a gene. CDR3 coding DNA: TGTGCCAGCAGACTGACAGGGACCCCTGGAAACACCATATATTTT. It translates to CASRLTGTPGNTIYF.

At least ten counts were recorded for this clonotype. The chain uses TRBV3-1 and TRBJ2-1; TRBD2 might be the D (6 bases). V lost 0 bases to trimming and J lost 4 bases, with 13 bases between them. From germline, CDR1 is LGHDT and CDR2 YNNKEL (reference sequence). CDR3 length equals 16 residues. The CDR3 region is CASSQEGGAPYNEQFF. In DNA, the CDR3 is TGTGCCAGCAGCCAAGAAGGCGGGGCCCCATACAATGAGCAGTTCTTC.

This clonotype turned up a few times. V gene TRBV7-9 combines with J gene TRBJ2-5, with TRBD1 as a possible D gene (6 bases). V was cut by 6 bases and J by 4 bases, with 21 bases left in between. CDR1 is SEHNR, CDR2 FQNEAQ, per germline (reference sequence). The CDR3 is 16 amino acids. The CDR3 nucleotides read TGTGCCAGCAGAATGGGGTTACAGGGCTTCGGAGAGACCCAGTACTTC. It encodes CASRMGLQGFGETQYF.

This clonotype was counted ten times or more. V gene TRBV12-3 or TRBV12-4 combines with J gene TRBJ1-5; D may be TRBD1 (5 bases). V was cut by 1 base and J by 7 bases, with 8 bases left in between. The CDR3 is 13 residues long. CDR3 amino acids: CASSLGRGQPQHF. In nucleotides, the CDR3 is TGTGCCAGCAGTTTAGGGAGGGGACAGCCCCAGCATTTT.

This clonotype was seen ten or more times. The chain recombines TRBV15 with TRBJ1-1; D is uncertain. There are 14 residues in the CDR3. From germline, CDR1 is LNHNV and CDR2 YYDKDF (reference sequence). The V and J ends lost 5 bases and 4 bases respectively, with 14 bases between them. CDR3 DNA sequence: TGTGCCACCAGCGGGAGAGGGCAGGCCACTGAAGCTTTCTTT. This encodes CATSGRGQATEAFF. Combining the CDR3 with reference TRBV15 and TRBJ1-1 gives the whole variable domain DAMVIQNPRYQVTQFGKPVTLSCSQTLNHNVMYWYQQKSSQAPKLLFHYYDKDFNNEADTPDNFQSRRPNTSFCFLDIRSPGLGDTAMYLCATSGRGQATEAFFGQGTRLTVV.

This clonotype came up many times. V is TRBV2 and J is TRBJ1-5; no firm D call. The length of the CDR3 is 13 residues. Germline CDR1 and CDR2: SNHLY and FYNNEI. Trimming stripped 11 bases from V and 0 bases from J, with 11 bases between. The DNA of the CDR3 is TGTGCCGTCCGGGAATATAGCAATCAGCCCCAGCATTTT. This sequence encodes CAVREYSNQPQHF.

This clonotype was seen many times. The chain uses TRBV25-1 and TRBJ2-7; perhaps D is TRBD1 or TRBD2 (7 bases each). This CDR3 spans 15 amino acids. Germline assignment: CDR1 MGHDK and CDR2 SYGVNS. V shed 5 bases and J shed 6 bases, with 20 bases lying between them. The CDR3 protein is CASSSGGARGLEQYF. CDR3 nucleotide sequence: TGTGCCAGCAGTTCAGGGGGGGCACGGGGCCTCGAGCAGTACTTC.

This clonotype occurred many times. The V call is TRBV2, the J call TRBJ1-3; D ambiguous. Trimming stripped 7 bases from V and 0 bases from J, with 13 bases between. From germline, CDR1 is SNHLY and CDR2 FYNNEI. This CDR3 is 15 amino acids long. CDR3 sequence (DNA): TGTGCCAGCAAGGATGGACGGGACTCTGGAAACACCATATATTTT. Protein product: CASKDGRDSGNTIYF.

This clonotype was observed a single time. This chain links TRBV6-2 or TRBV6-3 with TRBJ2-7; TRBD1 matches 8 bases. This CDR3 has 15 amino acids. The germline CDR1 and CDR2 sequences are MNHEY and SVGEGT. Germline trimming cut 0 bases from V and 3 bases from J; bases unmatched to any gene: 4. CDR3 coding DNA: TGTGCCAGCAGTTACTCGGGACAGGATAACTACGAGCAGTACTTC. Translation gives CASSYSGQDNYEQYF.

V usage is TRBV3-1 and J usage is TRBJ2-1, with D possibly TRBD2 on 7 matching bases. Germline assignment: CDR1 LGHDT and CDR2 YNNKEL (reference sequence). V was trimmed by 6 bases and J by 0 bases, leaving 12 bases between them. The CDR3 spans 15 residues. The CDR3 protein is CASSRGASSYNEQFF. The CDR3 nucleotides are TGTGCCAGCAGTCGGGGGGCGAGCTCCTACAATGAGCAGTTCTTC.

The sample holds a few counts of this clonotype. This chain uses TRBV20-1 with TRBJ2-7, with TRBD2 matching over 7 bases. The germline V gene has CDR1 DFQATT and CDR2 SNEGSKA (reference sequence). The CDR3 is made up of 15 amino acids. Trimming at V came to 2 bases and at J to 0 bases, leaving 7 bases not matched to a gene. In DNA form, the CDR3 reads TGCAGTGCTAGACCGGCCCCTAGCGGCTCCTACGAGCAGTACTTC. Amino acid sequence: CSARPAPSGSYEQYF.

In its sample, this clonotype was seen many times. The chain couples TRBV12-3 or TRBV12-4 to TRBJ2-7; 11 bases fit TRBD2. The CDR3 totals 16 residues. J lost 6 bases, V lost 5 bases, and 12 bases had no gene match. The CDR3 region is CASSAQLAGEVPEQYF. The CDR3 DNA is TGTGCCAGCAGTGCACAACTAGCGGGGGAAGTACCCGAGCAGTACTTC.

There are many counts of this clonotype. This chain links TRBV28 with TRBJ1-1; D is possibly TRBD1 (6 bases). CDR1 and CDR2 from the germline V gene are MDHEN and SYDVKM. Trimming pared 10 bases from V and 8 bases from J, leaving 20 bases between. This CDR3 contains 13 residues. This chain's CDR3 is CAISRPGDTEAFF. The CDR3 nucleotides are TGTGCCATCTCCCGCCCAGGGGATACCGAAGCTTTCTTT. Based on the CDR3 plus reference TRBV28 and TRBJ1-1, the full variable domain is DVKVTQSSRYLVKRTGEKVFLECVQDMDHENMFWYRQDPGLGLRLIYFSYDVKMKEKGDIPEGYSVSREKKERFSLILESASTNQTSMYLCAISRPGDTEAFFGQGTRLTVV.

This clonotype turned up a few times. This chain links TRBV27 with TRBJ1-6; no clear D. The CDR3 has 13 amino acids. Per germline, CDR1 MNHEY and CDR2 SMNVEV (reference sequence). The V end lost 5 bases, the J end lost 9 bases, and 11 bases lay between the germline ends. The CDR3 loop reads CASSEYSSSPLHF. The CDR3 DNA reads as TGTGCCAGCAGTGAGTACAGTTCTTCACCCCTCCACTTT.

This chain connects TRBV27 to TRBJ2-1; 10 bases fit TRBD1. The CDR3 is 14 residues long. The ends lost 4 bases at V and 7 bases at J; junction bases unmatched: 4. The germline CDR1 and CDR2 sequences are MNHEY and SMNVEV (reference sequence). This CDR3 reads CASSSGTGVNEQFF. CDR3 bases: TGTGCCAGCAGTTCCGGGACAGGGGTGAATGAGCAGTTCTTC.

At least ten counts were recorded for this clonotype. This chain uses TRBV28 with TRBJ1-1, with D possibly TRBD1 on 5 matching bases. The CDR3 is 13 amino acids. CDR1 is MDHEN, CDR2 SYDVKM, per germline. Trimming took 8 bases from V and 7 from J, leaving 17 bases between them. For the CDR3, the DNA is TGTGCCAGCGTGACAGTTTACGGGAATGAAGCTTTCTTT. Protein: CASVTVYGNEAFF.

This clonotype occurred many times. The chain is built from TRBV15 and TRBJ2-1, with D possibly called TRBD1 or TRBD2 (6 bases each). The V end lost 5 bases, the J end lost 0 bases, and 11 bases lay between the germline ends. CDR1 LNHNV and CDR2 YYDKDF come from the germline V gene (reference sequence). This CDR3 region has 15 residues. CDR3 nucleotide sequence: TGTGCCACCAGCCGTAGGGGGGACTCCTACAATGAGCAGTTCTTC. Its protein product is CATSRRGDSYNEQFF.

This clonotype has just a few counts. The chain carries TRBV7-2 and TRBJ2-2; 7 bases are shared with TRBD1. This CDR3 has 14 amino acids. J gave up 6 bases and V 5 bases, and 6 bases lay outside the gene matches. Per the germline V gene, CDR1 is SGHTA and CDR2 is FQGNSA. The CDR3 nucleotides read TGTGCCAGCAGCAGAGACAGGGTCCCCGGGGAGCTGTTTTTT. This gives the protein CASSRDRVPGELFF.

This clonotype appeared many times. The chain employs TRBV7-2 and TRBJ1-3, with D perhaps TRBD1 (5 bases). The CDR3 has 15 amino acids. Germline CDR1 SGHTA, CDR2 FQGNSA. Trimming shortened V by 0 bases and J by 3 bases, and 9 bases separated the two germline ends. Here the CDR3 DNA reads TGTGCCAGCAGCTTAGCGGCAGGGCGTGGAAACACCATATATTTT. This gives the protein CASSLAAGRGNTIYF.

In the case of this clonotype: This could be a read error, since a much larger clone is one nucleotide away. Given the absence of the conserved phenylalanine or tryptophan at the CDR3 end, a read error is likely. This sequence joins TRBV18 and TRBJ2-1; D might be TRBD2 (6 bases). The CDR3 is 13 amino acids. The V gene's germline CDR1 is KGHSH and CDR2 LQKENI. V was trimmed by 6 bases and J by 5 bases, leaving 11 bases between them. CDR3 coding DNA: TGTGCCAGCTCTTACGGGAGAGACAATGAGCAGTTCCTC. Its translation: CASSYGRDNEQFL.

This clonotype was detected ten times or more. The chain links TRBV6-5 to TRBJ2-1, with TRBD1 matching over 7 bases. The CDR3 totals 14 residues. Germline CDR1 MNHEY, CDR2 SVGAGI. After removal of 6 bases from V and 0 bases from J, the junction contained 2 bases not matched to a gene. This CDR3 is CASRTGISYNEQFF. The CDR3 bases are TGTGCCAGCAGGACAGGGATCTCCTACAATGAGCAGTTCTTC.